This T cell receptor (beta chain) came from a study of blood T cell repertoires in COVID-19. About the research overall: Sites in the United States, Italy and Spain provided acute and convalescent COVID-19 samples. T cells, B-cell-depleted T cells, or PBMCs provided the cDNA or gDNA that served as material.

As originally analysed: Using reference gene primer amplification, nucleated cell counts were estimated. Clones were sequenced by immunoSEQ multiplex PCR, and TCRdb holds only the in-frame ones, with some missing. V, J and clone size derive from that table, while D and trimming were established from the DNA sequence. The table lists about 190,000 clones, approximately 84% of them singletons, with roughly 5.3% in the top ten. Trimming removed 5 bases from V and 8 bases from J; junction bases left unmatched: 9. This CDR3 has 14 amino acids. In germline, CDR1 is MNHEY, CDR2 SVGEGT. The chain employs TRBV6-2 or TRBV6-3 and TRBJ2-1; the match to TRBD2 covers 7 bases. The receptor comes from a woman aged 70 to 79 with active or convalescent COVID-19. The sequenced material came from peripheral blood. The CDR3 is CASSRSGRVHEQFF. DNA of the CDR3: TGTGCCAGCAGTCGTAGCGGGCGGGTCCATGAGCAGTTCTTC.